This is a list of T cell receptor beta chains from one sample in a study of blood T cell repertoires in COVID-19. TCRdb's copy holds only in-frame clones and misses some; the assay was immunoSEQ multiplex PCR. This table has approximately 410,000 clones, more than 80% appearing once. The sample was peripheral blood. These receptors were taken from a woman younger than 45 with active or convalescent COVID-19. Each CDR3 is given with its conserved first and last residue. A D gene is named only where the DNA matches it firmly. The size field is filled for only some rows; it gives once, few, many or a size class.

clone_size: .
cdr3_length: 15
v_call: TRBV6-2/TRBV6-3
d_call: .
j_call: TRBJ2-5
cdr3_aa: CASSSQRLNQETQYF
cdr3_nt: TGTGCCAGCAGTTCCCAGCGACTGAACCAAGAGACCCAGTACTTC

clone_size: once
cdr3_length: 14
v_call: TRBV5-4
d_call: TRBD1
j_call: TRBJ2-3
cdr3_aa: CASSFTTGADTQYF
cdr3_nt: TGTGCCAGCAGCTTCACGACAGGGGCAGATACGCAGTATTTT

clone_size: .
cdr3_length: 15
v_call: TRBV7-9
d_call: TRBD1
j_call: TRBJ2-1
cdr3_aa: CASSLIGGRYNEQFF
cdr3_nt: TGTGCCAGCAGCTTAATAGGGGGCAGGTACAATGAGCAGTTCTTC

clone_size: once
cdr3_length: 17
v_call: TRBV11-2
d_call: TRBD2
j_call: TRBJ2-7
cdr3_aa: CASSSGGAGGLSYEQYF
cdr3_nt: TGTGCCAGCAGCTCGGGGGGAGCGGGGGGCCTCTCCTACGAGCAGTACTTC

clone_size: once
cdr3_length: 14
v_call: TRBV2
d_call: TRBD1
j_call: TRBJ1-1
cdr3_aa: CASSRLRDSTEAFF
cdr3_nt: TGTGCCAGCAGCAGGTTGCGGGACAGCACTGAAGCTTTCTTT

clone_size: .
cdr3_length: 15
v_call: TRBV14
d_call: TRBD1
j_call: TRBJ1-1
cdr3_aa: CASRGQGYLNTEAFF
cdr3_nt: TGTGCCAGCAGGGGACAGGGATATTTGAACACTGAAGCTTTCTTT

clone_size: .
cdr3_length: 15
v_call: TRBV6-6
d_call: .
j_call: TRBJ2-7
cdr3_aa: CASSYSALGAYEQYF
cdr3_nt: TGTGCCAGCAGTTACTCGGCCTTAGGAGCGTACGAGCAGTACTTC

clone_size: .
cdr3_length: 14
v_call: TRBV5-1
d_call: .
j_call: TRBJ1-1
cdr3_aa: CASSFTFRGTEAFF
cdr3_nt: TGCGCCAGCAGCTTCACCTTCAGGGGCACTGAAGCTTTCTTT

clone_size: .
cdr3_length: 15
v_call: TRBV7-8
d_call: .
j_call: TRBJ1-3
cdr3_aa: CASSSGWSSGNTIYF
cdr3_nt: TGTGCCAGCAGCTCCGGTTGGAGCTCTGGAAACACCATATATTTT

clone_size: .
cdr3_length: 14
v_call: TRBV6-4
d_call: .
j_call: TRBJ1-1
cdr3_aa: CASSDRGTATEAFF
cdr3_nt: TGTGCCAGCAGTGACAGGGGGACGGCCACTGAAGCTTTCTTT

clone_size: .
cdr3_length: 15
v_call: TRBV5-1
d_call: TRBD2
j_call: TRBJ2-1
cdr3_aa: CASSLTGGPANEQFF
cdr3_nt: TGCGCCAGCAGCTTGACGGGGGGGCCGGCCAATGAGCAGTTCTTC

clone_size: few
cdr3_length: 16
v_call: TRBV6-1
d_call: TRBD1
j_call: TRBJ2-3
cdr3_aa: CASSEAPGQGADTQYF
cdr3_nt: TGTGCCAGCAGTGAAGCGCCTGGACAGGGGGCAGATACGCAGTATTTT

clone_size: .
cdr3_length: 14
v_call: TRBV5-5
d_call: .
j_call: TRBJ1-1
cdr3_aa: CASRTPELRPEAFF
cdr3_nt: TGTGCCAGCAGAACACCGGAACTGAGGCCTGAAGCTTTCTTT

clone_size: .
cdr3_length: 14
v_call: TRBV7-9
d_call: .
j_call: TRBJ2-7
cdr3_aa: CASSLAQGNAEQYF
cdr3_nt: TGTGCCAGCAGCTTAGCGCAGGGGAACGCCGAGCAGTACTTC

clone_size: .
cdr3_length: 14
v_call: TRBV6-1
d_call: .
j_call: TRBJ1-5
cdr3_aa: CASSVLPSNQPQHF
cdr3_nt: TGTGCCAGCAGTGTACTGCCTAGCAATCAGCCCCAGCATTTT

clone_size: .
cdr3_length: 16
v_call: TRBV11-3
d_call: TRBD1
j_call: TRBJ2-7
cdr3_aa: CASSSPWRTGSDEQYF
cdr3_nt: TGTGCCAGCAGCTCTCCATGGAGGACAGGGAGTGACGAGCAGTACTTC

clone_size: few
cdr3_length: 12
v_call: TRBV19
d_call: .
j_call: TRBJ1-5
cdr3_aa: CASSLGGQPQHF
cdr3_nt: TGTGCCAGTAGTCTGGGGGGTCAGCCCCAGCATTTT

clone_size: .
cdr3_length: 16
v_call: TRBV9
d_call: TRBD1
j_call: TRBJ1-3
cdr3_aa: CASSARQGLGGNTIYF
cdr3_nt: TGTGCCAGCAGCGCCCGACAGGGTCTAGGTGGAAACACCATATATTTT

clone_size: .
cdr3_length: 15
v_call: TRBV5-1
d_call: .
j_call: TRBJ1-4
cdr3_aa: CASSIGQQANEKLFF
cdr3_nt: TGCGCCAGCAGCATTGGACAGCAAGCTAATGAAAAACTGTTTTTT

clone_size: .
cdr3_length: 15
v_call: TRBV27
d_call: TRBD1
j_call: TRBJ1-2
cdr3_aa: CASSLSTGGGFGYTF
cdr3_nt: TGTGCCAGCAGTTTATCGACAGGGGGCGGTTTTGGCTACACCTTC

clone_size: .
cdr3_length: 16
v_call: TRBV27
d_call: TRBD1
j_call: TRBJ2-7
cdr3_aa: CASGPGYGKGGIEQYF
cdr3_nt: TGTGCCAGCGGACCCGGTTACGGGAAAGGGGGCATTGAGCAGTACTTC

clone_size: .
cdr3_length: 14
v_call: TRBV27
d_call: TRBD1
j_call: TRBJ1-1
cdr3_aa: CASAPRTGGTEAFF
cdr3_nt: TGTGCCAGCGCTCCTCGGACAGGAGGAACTGAAGCTTTCTTT

clone_size: .
cdr3_length: 14
v_call: TRBV15
d_call: TRBD1
j_call: TRBJ1-1
cdr3_aa: CATSSGQGHTEAFF
cdr3_nt: TGTGCCACCAGCAGTGGACAGGGGCACACTGAAGCTTTCTTT

clone_size: .
cdr3_length: 15
v_call: TRBV9
d_call: .
j_call: TRBJ2-3
cdr3_aa: CASSVGGQSTDTQYF
cdr3_nt: TGTGCCAGCAGCGTAGGGGGGCAGTCCACAGATACGCAGTATTTT

clone_size: once
cdr3_length: 13
v_call: TRBV5-1
d_call: .
j_call: TRBJ2-3
cdr3_aa: CASSLWGDLIEYF
cdr3_nt: TGCGCCAGCAGCTTGTGGGGCGACCTAATCGAGTATTTT

clone_size: .
cdr3_length: 14
v_call: TRBV5-1
d_call: TRBD2
j_call: TRBJ2-7
cdr3_aa: CASSIAGSSYEQYF
cdr3_nt: TGCGCCAGCAGCATAGCGGGTTCCTCCTACGAGCAGTACTTC

clone_size: .
cdr3_length: 14
v_call: TRBV18
d_call: TRBD1
j_call: TRBJ2-7
cdr3_aa: CASSPAGGYYEQYF
cdr3_nt: TGTGCCAGCTCACCAGCAGGGGGCTATTACGAGCAGTACTTC

clone_size: .
cdr3_length: 15
v_call: TRBV7-2
d_call: TRBD1
j_call: TRBJ1-2
cdr3_aa: CASSSGTGGYYGYTF
cdr3_nt: TGTGCCAGCAGCTCCGGGACAGGGGGCTACTATGGCTACACCTTC

clone_size: .
cdr3_length: 17
v_call: TRBV19
d_call: .
j_call: TRBJ1-2
cdr3_aa: CASSIIRVQNDGYGYTF
cdr3_nt: TGTGCCAGTAGTATCATCAGGGTTCAGAACGATGGCTATGGCTACACCTTC

clone_size: .
cdr3_length: 15
v_call: TRBV13
d_call: .
j_call: TRBJ2-7
cdr3_aa: CASSLSTLHPYEQYF
cdr3_nt: TGTGCCAGCAGCTTGTCGACACTGCATCCCTACGAGCAGTACTTC

clone_size: .
cdr3_length: 14
v_call: TRBV28
d_call: TRBD1
j_call: TRBJ2-7
cdr3_aa: CASSPRTGTYEQYF
cdr3_nt: TGTGCCAGCAGTCCACGGACAGGGACCTACGAGCAGTACTTC

clone_size: .
cdr3_length: 14
v_call: TRBV7-2
d_call: .
j_call: TRBJ2-4
cdr3_aa: CASSLGGAKNIQYF
cdr3_nt: TGTGCCAGCAGCTTAGGCGGAGCCAAAAACATTCAGTACTTC

clone_size: .
cdr3_length: 15
v_call: TRBV7-8
d_call: TRBD1
j_call: TRBJ2-3
cdr3_aa: CASIRNRGPTDTQYF
cdr3_nt: TGTGCCAGCATCCGCAACAGGGGGCCCACAGATACGCAGTATTTT

clone_size: .
cdr3_length: 15
v_call: TRBV10-3
d_call: .
j_call: TRBJ1-5
cdr3_aa: CANLNRRLIGQPQHF
cdr3_nt: TGTGCCAATCTCAATCGGAGGCTGATAGGTCAGCCCCAGCATTTT

clone_size: .
cdr3_length: 20
v_call: TRBV3-1/TRBV3-2
d_call: TRBD2
j_call: TRBJ2-3
cdr3_aa: CASSRYGGGSGTSGGNTQYF
cdr3_nt: TGTGCCAGCAGCCGTTACGGGGGAGGCAGCGGGACCTCGGGAGGGAATACGCAGTATTTT

clone_size: .
cdr3_length: 18
v_call: TRBV7-2
d_call: TRBD1
j_call: TRBJ1-1
cdr3_aa: CASSLFWRSTGEETEAFF
cdr3_nt: TGTGCCAGCAGCTTATTTTGGCGGTCGACAGGGGAGGAAACTGAAGCTTTCTTT

clone_size: once
cdr3_length: 15
v_call: TRBV6-6
d_call: .
j_call: TRBJ1-1
cdr3_aa: CASSYFRVMNTEAFF
cdr3_nt: TGTGCCAGCAGTTACTTCAGGGTCATGAACACTGAAGCTTTCTTT

clone_size: .
cdr3_length: 14
v_call: TRBV5-1
d_call: .
j_call: TRBJ2-1
cdr3_aa: CASSLEVWSDEQFF
cdr3_nt: TGCGCCAGCAGCTTGGAGGTATGGAGCGATGAGCAGTTCTTC

clone_size: .
cdr3_length: 15
v_call: TRBV2
d_call: TRBD1
j_call: TRBJ1-5
cdr3_aa: CASTSQGVGNQPQHF
cdr3_nt: TGTGCCAGCACATCACAGGGGGTTGGCAATCAGCCCCAGCATTTT

clone_size: .
cdr3_length: 14
v_call: TRBV10-1
d_call: TRBD2
j_call: TRBJ2-3
cdr3_aa: CASSEAGVQDTQYF
cdr3_nt: TGCGCCAGCAGTGAGGCGGGAGTGCAGGATACGCAGTATTTT

clone_size: .
cdr3_length: 22
v_call: TRBV4-1
d_call: TRBD2
j_call: TRBJ2-1
cdr3_aa: CASSQESVVGSGRELLGDEQFF
cdr3_nt: TGCGCCAGCAGCCAAGAATCCGTGGTGGGTAGCGGGAGGGAACTTCTTGGGGATGAGCAGTTCTTC

clone_size: .
cdr3_length: 14
v_call: TRBV9
d_call: .
j_call: TRBJ1-1
cdr3_aa: CASSLGGGDTEAFF
cdr3_nt: TGTGCCAGCAGTTTGGGAGGAGGGGACACTGAAGCTTTCTTT

clone_size: .
cdr3_length: 16
v_call: TRBV2
d_call: .
j_call: TRBJ1-2
cdr3_aa: CASSEGGARLDYGYTF
cdr3_nt: TGTGCCAGCAGTGAGGGGGGGGCGAGATTGGACTATGGCTACACCTTC

clone_size: few
cdr3_length: 14
v_call: TRBV2
d_call: .
j_call: TRBJ1-5
cdr3_aa: CASSVGGANQPQHF
cdr3_nt: TGTGCCAGCAGTGTAGGGGGAGCAAATCAGCCCCAGCATTTT

clone_size: once
cdr3_length: 18
v_call: TRBV4-1
d_call: TRBD2
j_call: TRBJ2-3
cdr3_aa: CASSQDAGAGGRADTQYF
cdr3_nt: TGCGCCAGCAGCCAAGATGCTGGAGCGGGAGGGCGCGCAGATACGCAGTATTTT

clone_size: .
cdr3_length: 17
v_call: TRBV4-2
d_call: TRBD1
j_call: TRBJ2-3
cdr3_aa: CASSQEDRGRFTDTQYF
cdr3_nt: TGTGCCAGCAGCCAAGAGGACAGGGGGAGGTTTACAGATACGCAGTATTTT

clone_size: .
cdr3_length: 15
v_call: TRBV7-9
d_call: TRBD1
j_call: TRBJ1-1
cdr3_aa: CASSLGGQLETEAFF
cdr3_nt: TGTGCCAGCAGCTTAGGGGGACAGCTGGAGACTGAAGCTTTCTTT

clone_size: once
cdr3_length: 16
v_call: TRBV19
d_call: TRBD1
j_call: TRBJ1-4
cdr3_aa: CASSTGQALWDEKLFF
cdr3_nt: TGTGCCAGTAGTACAGGACAGGCATTATGGGATGAAAAACTGTTTTTT

clone_size: .
cdr3_length: 14
v_call: TRBV11-3
d_call: .
j_call: TRBJ2-1
cdr3_aa: CASSLPGVWNEQFF
cdr3_nt: TGTGCCAGCAGCTTACCGGGAGTTTGGAATGAGCAGTTCTTC

clone_size: .
cdr3_length: 13
v_call: TRBV3-1/TRBV3-2
d_call: TRBD1
j_call: TRBJ1-1
cdr3_aa: CASKQGGNTEAFF
cdr3_nt: TGTGCCAGCAAACAGGGGGGGAACACTGAAGCTTTCTTT

clone_size: .
cdr3_length: 16
v_call: TRBV6-1
d_call: .
j_call: TRBJ1-1
cdr3_aa: CASSEAAGARGTEAFF
cdr3_nt: TGTGCCAGCAGTGAAGCGGCAGGGGCGCGGGGGACTGAAGCTTTCTTT

clone_size: .
cdr3_length: 11
v_call: TRBV20-1
d_call: .
j_call: TRBJ1-1
cdr3_aa: CSVFKGPEAFF
cdr3_nt: TGCAGTGTTTTCAAGGGGCCTGAAGCTTTCTTT

clone_size: .
cdr3_length: 15
v_call: TRBV5-1
d_call: TRBD1
j_call: TRBJ1-2
cdr3_aa: CASSTDRGRDYGYTF
cdr3_nt: TGCGCCAGCAGCACAGACAGGGGCCGGGACTATGGCTACACCTTC

clone_size: .
cdr3_length: 15
v_call: TRBV4-2
d_call: TRBD2
j_call: TRBJ2-7
cdr3_aa: CASSQAREGLGEQYF
cdr3_nt: TGTGCCAGCAGCCAAGCGCGGGAGGGCCTTGGGGAGCAGTACTTC

clone_size: .
cdr3_length: 15
v_call: TRBV7-2
d_call: TRBD2
j_call: TRBJ2-7
cdr3_aa: CASSTLGTSGYEQYF
cdr3_nt: TGTGCCAGCAGCACCCTCGGCACTAGCGGTTACGAGCAGTACTTC

clone_size: .
cdr3_length: 15
v_call: TRBV7-9
d_call: .
j_call: TRBJ2-1
cdr3_aa: CASSLGLSGYNEQFF
cdr3_nt: TGTGCCAGCAGCTTAGGACTCTCCGGATACAATGAGCAGTTCTTC

clone_size: .
cdr3_length: 12
v_call: TRBV12-3/TRBV12-4
d_call: .
j_call: TRBJ1-1
cdr3_aa: CASRLLGTEAFF
cdr3_nt: TGTGCCAGCCGACTTCTCGGCACTGAAGCTTTCTTT

clone_size: .
cdr3_length: 13
v_call: TRBV6-1
d_call: .
j_call: TRBJ1-1
cdr3_aa: CASSEQWQSGAFF
cdr3_nt: TGTGCCAGCAGTGAACAGTGGCAGTCCGGGGCTTTCTTT

clone_size: .
cdr3_length: 16
v_call: TRBV9
d_call: TRBD2
j_call: TRBJ2-1
cdr3_aa: CASSDLSGGALNEQFF
cdr3_nt: TGTGCCAGCAGCGATTTGAGCGGGGGGGCCCTCAATGAGCAGTTCTTC

clone_size: .
cdr3_length: 12
v_call: TRBV27
d_call: .
j_call: TRBJ2-7
cdr3_aa: CASSLTGYEQYF
cdr3_nt: TGTGCCAGCAGTCTGACTGGCTACGAGCAGTACTTC